The 19 T cell receptor beta chains presented below share a single source sample, sequenced in a study of CD8+ T cells in alopecia areata. Extraction and reverse transcription of RNA yielded cDNA as the sequencing template. Clones were sequenced by immunoSEQ multiplex PCR, and TCRdb holds only the in-frame ones, with some missing. The data hold nearly 95,000 clones, with just over 70% observed a single time. The treatment here: oral pan-JAK inhibitor, 5-10 mg twice daily. The sequences come from CD8+ T cells sorted from blood, collected at week 44, from a patient treated with tofacitinib. All receptors derive from a human donor with alopecia areata.

The chain carries TRBV5-6 and TRBJ2-7; a weak D match, TRBD1 (6 bases). This CDR3 contains 11 residues. The V end was cut by 2 bases, the J end by 6 bases, with 6 bases between. Germline CDR1 SGHDT, CDR2 YYEEEE. CDR3 residues: CASSFRGEQYF. The DNA for the CDR3 is TGTGCCAGCAGCTTCAGGGGCGAGCAGTACTTC. Filled out from reference TRBV5-6 and TRBJ2-7, the complete variable domain reads DAGVTQSPTHLIKTRGQQVTLRCSPKSGHDTVSWYQQALGQGPQFIFQYYEEEERQRGNFPDRFSGHQFPNYSSELNVNALLLGDSALYLCASSFRGEQYFGPGTRLTVT.

This rearrangement joins TRBV7-6 to TRBJ2-1; 10 nucleotides align to TRBD2. V was pared by 3 bases and J by 7 bases, with 6 bases of the junction left unmatched. CDR3 length: 15 amino acids. Germline V gene lookup returns CDR1 SGHVS and CDR2 FNYEAQ. CDR3 loop: CASSFSGGIRNEQFF. DNA for the CDR3: TGTGCCAGCAGCTTTAGCGGGGGGATTAGGAATGAGCAGTTCTTC. Full variable domain (rest looked up from reference TRBV7-6 and TRBJ2-1): GAGVSQSPRYKVTKRGQDVALRCDPISGHVSLYWYRQALGQGPEFLTYFNYEAQQDKSGLPNDRFSAERPEGSISTLTIQRTEQRDSAMYRCASSFSGGIRNEQFFGPGTRLTVL.

This chain connects TRBV29-1 to TRBJ1-1; D is unresolved. Germline V gene lookup returns CDR1 SQVTM and CDR2 ANQGSEA. This CDR3 contains 10 residues. With 1 base removed from V and 5 bases from J, the gap between germline ends came to 2 bases. CDR3: CSVEVTEAFF. Written as DNA, the CDR3 is TGCAGCGTTGAAGTGACTGAAGCTTTCTTT.

Comments on this clone: Within the sample, other DNA sequences also encode this same CDR3. Here the CDR3 reads CASSLEGSTEAFF. The DNA of the CDR3 is TGCGCCAGCAGCTTGGAGGGTTCCACTGAAGCTTTCTTT. The rearrangement joins TRBV5-1 to TRBJ1-1; D is unclear. This CDR3 is built from 13 residues. Germline CDR1 and CDR2: SGHRS and YFSETQ. V dropped 0 bases and J dropped 4 bases, with 7 bases sitting between them.

This chain joins TRBV29-1 and TRBJ1-2; TRBD1 matches at 7 bases. Losses at the gene ends were 0 bases for V and 7 bases for J; bases not matched to a gene: 17. The CDR3 length is 17 residues. In germline, CDR1 is SQVTM, CDR2 ANQGSEA. CDR3 nucleotide sequence: TGCAGCGTTGAAGATATAGGCCAGGGGGTCCCGTTAGGTGGCTACACCTTC. The encoded protein is CSVEDIGQGVPLGGYTF.

The V gene is TRBV10-2, the J gene TRBJ2-3; 7 nucleotides agree with TRBD1. Germline values: CDR1 WSHSY, CDR2 SAAADI. The CDR3 contains 15 residues. V dropped 4 bases and J dropped 5; count of bases not matched to a gene: 9. The CDR3 loop reads CASSVTPGGRDTQYF. The CDR3, as DNA: TGCGCCAGCAGTGTAACGCCAGGGGGACGAGATACGCAGTATTTT.

This clone was counted a few times. This chain connects TRBV5-6 to TRBJ1-1; D not certain. The CDR3 is 12 amino acids. Germline V gene lookup returns CDR1 SGHDT and CDR2 YYEEEE. V lost 2 bases and J 5 bases, leaving 7 bases between the germline ends. CDR3 DNA sequence: TGTGCCAGCAGCTTTATGGGTACTGAAGCTTTCTTT. Residues: CASSFMGTEAFF.

This rearrangement joins TRBV6-5 to TRBJ2-7; the D gene is possibly TRBD2 (5 bases). Germline CDR1 MNHEY, CDR2 SVGAGI. The CDR3 is 11 residues long. The V gene lost 5 bases and the J gene lost 7 bases, with 9 bases spanning the gap. CDR3 loop: CASSTKREQYF. In nucleotides, the CDR3 is TGTGCCAGCAGTACCAAGCGGGAGCAGTACTTC.

The V gene is TRBV7-2, the J gene TRBJ2-7, with D unclear. The CDR3 is made up of 15 amino acids. V shed 8 bases and J shed 1 base, with 18 bases lying between them. Germline V CDR1 and CDR2: SGHTA, FQGNSA. The CDR3 bases are TGTGCCAGCTCTCGAGTGGTGGGCCGTTCCTACGAGCAGTACTTC. Its protein is CASSRVVGRSYEQYF.

The genes are TRBV29-1 and TRBJ2-7, with a weak D call TRBD1 (6 bases). Germline V gene data show CDR1 as SQVTM and CDR2 as ANQGSEA. The CDR3 has 14 residues. Trimming pared 6 bases from V and 0 bases from J, leaving 15 bases between. The chain's CDR3 is CSVGTLKSSYEQYF. For the CDR3, the DNA is TGCAGCGTGGGGACACTCAAGAGCTCCTACGAGCAGTACTTC.

V usage is TRBV4-3 and J usage is TRBJ2-3; D not resolved. Per the germline V gene, CDR1 is LGHNA and CDR2 is YSLEER. This CDR3 region has 13 residues. The V and J ends lost 3 bases and 4 bases respectively, with 8 bases between them. Here the CDR3 DNA reads TGCGCCAGCAGCCAGATAGGCGCAGATACGCAGTATTTT. Translated: CASSQIGADTQYF.

The rearrangement uses TRBV5-1 and TRBJ1-1; D unresolved. Germline assignment: CDR1 SGHRS and CDR2 YFSETQ. The ends were cut back, 2 bases at V and 5 bases at J, with 25 bases in the middle. This CDR3 has 18 amino acids. CDR3 sequence (DNA): TGCGCCAGCAGCTTCAATAACCGCTACCGTCATCGATGGACTGAAGCTTTCTTT. It translates to CASSFNNRYRHRWTEAFF.

This clone was counted a single time. The chain joins TRBV30 to TRBJ1-1; D uncertain. Germline assignment: CDR1 GTSNPN and CDR2 SVGIG (reference sequence). The CDR3 contains 13 residues. The V and J ends lost 8 bases and 1 base respectively, with 14 bases between them. As DNA, the CDR3 is TGTGCCCACCACCAGGTGAAGAACACTGAAGCTTTCTTT. Amino acid sequence: CAHHQVKNTEAFF.

This clone was seen more than once but under ten times. Other DNA sequences within the sample encode an identical CDR3. The rearrangement joins TRBV15 to TRBJ1-1; D is unclear. V dropped 0 bases and J dropped 2 bases, with 1 base sitting between them. The CDR3 loop spans 12 amino acids. From germline, CDR1 is LNHNV and CDR2 YYDKDF (reference sequence). The CDR3 nucleotides are TGTGCCACCAGCAGAGAAAACACTGAAGCTTTCTTT. Its protein is CATSRENTEAFF.

This clone occurred a few times. The chain joins TRBV7-3 to TRBJ2-1; D not certain. The CDR3 runs 15 residues. Trimming pared 1 base from V and 2 bases from J, leaving 9 bases between. Germline V gene sequence: CDR1 SGHTA, CDR2 FQGTGA. CDR3 in amino acids: CASSLIGATYNEQFF. The CDR3 bases are TGTGCCAGCAGCTTAATCGGAGCGACCTACAATGAGCAGTTCTTC. Full variable domain (missing parts from reference TRBV7-3 and TRBJ2-1): GAGVSQTPSNKVTEKGKYVELRCDPISGHTALYWYRQSLGQGPEFLIYFQGTGAADDSGLPNDRFFAVRPEGSVSTLKIQRTERGDSAVYLCASSLIGATYNEQFFGPGTRLTVL.

This clone came up once. CDR3 region: CASSQGQVYYEQYF. In DNA, the CDR3 is TGCGCCAGCAGCCAAGGACAGGTTTACTACGAGCAGTACTTC. This chain uses TRBV5-1 with TRBJ2-7; 7 bases align to TRBD1. The CDR3 covers 14 residues. The V gene's germline CDR1 is SGHRS and CDR2 YFSETQ. Germline trimming cut 4 bases from V and 3 bases from J; bases unmatched to any gene: 7.

This clone was counted between two and nine times. The V call is TRBV29-1, the J call TRBJ2-6; TRBD1 agrees at 9 bases. Germline V CDR1 and CDR2: SQVTM, ANQGSEA. The CDR3 spans 16 residues. Trimming took 5 bases from V and 3 from J; bases not matched to a gene: 8. This chain's CDR3 is CSVYPGQGGGANVLTF. In DNA form, the CDR3 reads TGCAGCGTTTACCCGGGACAGGGTGGTGGGGCCAACGTCCTGACTTTC.

The V and J genes are TRBV29-1 and TRBJ1-1, with a tentative D call TRBD1 (5 bases). Germline assignment: CDR1 SQVTM and CDR2 ANQGSEA. V lost 2 bases, J lost 1 base, and 11 bases lay in between. The CDR3 is 14 residues long. Here the CDR3 reads CSVEWSGRNTEAFF. The CDR3 DNA follows: TGCAGCGTTGAATGGTCGGGACGGAACACTGAAGCTTTCTTT.

The rearrangement uses TRBV15 and TRBJ1-5; possibly TRBD1 for D (5 bases). The CDR3 extends over 17 amino acids. In germline, CDR1 is LNHNV, CDR2 YYDKDF (reference sequence). V lost 3 bases and J lost 0, with 15 bases in between. CDR3 protein: CATSSARDSHSNQPQHF. The CDR3 DNA is TGTGCCACCAGCAGCGCCCGAGACAGCCATAGCAATCAGCCCCAGCATTTT.